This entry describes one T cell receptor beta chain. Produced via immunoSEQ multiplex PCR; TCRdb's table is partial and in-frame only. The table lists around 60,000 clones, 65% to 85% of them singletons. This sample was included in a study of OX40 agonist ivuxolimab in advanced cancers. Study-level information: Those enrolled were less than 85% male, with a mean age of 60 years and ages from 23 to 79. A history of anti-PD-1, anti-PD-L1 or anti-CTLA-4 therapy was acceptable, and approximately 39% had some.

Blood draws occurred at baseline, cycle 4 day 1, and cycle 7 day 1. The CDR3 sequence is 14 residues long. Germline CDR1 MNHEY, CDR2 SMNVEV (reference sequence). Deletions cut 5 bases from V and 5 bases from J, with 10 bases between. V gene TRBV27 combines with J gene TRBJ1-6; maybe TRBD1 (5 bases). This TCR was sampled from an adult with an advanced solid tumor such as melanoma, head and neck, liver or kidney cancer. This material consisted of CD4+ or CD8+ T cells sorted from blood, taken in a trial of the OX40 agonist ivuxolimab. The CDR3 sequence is CASSKQADNSPLHF. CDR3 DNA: TGTGCCAGCAGTAAACAGGCGGATAATTCACCCCTCCACTTT.